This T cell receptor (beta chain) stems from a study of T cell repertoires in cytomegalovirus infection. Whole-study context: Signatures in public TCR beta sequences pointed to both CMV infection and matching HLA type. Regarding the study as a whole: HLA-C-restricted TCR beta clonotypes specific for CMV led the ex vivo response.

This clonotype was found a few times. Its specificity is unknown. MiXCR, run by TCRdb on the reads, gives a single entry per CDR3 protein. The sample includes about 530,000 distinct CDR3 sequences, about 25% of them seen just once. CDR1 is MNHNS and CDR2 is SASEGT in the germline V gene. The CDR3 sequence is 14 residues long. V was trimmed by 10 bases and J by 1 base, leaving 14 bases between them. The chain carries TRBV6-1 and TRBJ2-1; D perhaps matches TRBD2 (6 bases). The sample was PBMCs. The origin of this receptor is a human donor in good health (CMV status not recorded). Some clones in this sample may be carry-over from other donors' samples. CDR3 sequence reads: CAIGRGLSYNEQFF. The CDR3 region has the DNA TGTGCCATCGGGAGAGGATTATCCTACAATGAGCAGTTCTTC.